The 3 T cell receptor beta chains below all came from one sample that was sequenced in a study of blood T cell repertoires in COVID-19. Measured with immunoSEQ multiplex PCR; TCRdb has only the in-frame clones, and not every one. The sample consists of 300,000 to 400,000 clones, about 87% of them appearing once. The sequenced sample consisted of peripheral blood. The source is a man aged 25-40 years with COVID-19, enrolled during active disease.

The genes are TRBV27 and TRBJ2-7, with 8 nucleotides matching TRBD1. CDR1 is MNHEY, CDR2 SMNVEV, per germline (reference sequence). The CDR3 is 17 amino acids. V lost 0 bases to trimming and J lost 1 base; unmatched junction nucleotides: 8. The CDR3 DNA follows: TGTGCCAGCAGTTTATCGCTGGGACAGGTAGGGTCCTACGAGCAGTACTTC. Translated: CASSLSLGQVGSYEQYF.

This clone is a singleton in its sample. This sequence joins TRBV11-2 and TRBJ2-5; tentatively, D is TRBD1 (5 bases). Trimming removed 1 base at V and 0 bases at J, with 9 bases between. This CDR3 contains 15 residues. Germline-derived CDR1 and CDR2 are SGHAT and FQNNGV. The CDR3, as DNA: TGTGCCAGCAGCTTAGGGGCAGGGTACCAAGAGACCCAGTACTTC. It encodes CASSLGAGYQETQYF.

The chain joins TRBV28 to TRBJ2-7, with D perhaps TRBD2 (6 bases). Deletions cut 8 bases from V and 3 bases from J, with 17 bases between. The CDR3 runs 14 residues. Germline CDR1 and CDR2: MDHEN and SYDVKM. This chain's CDR3 is CASEPGSGVYEQYF. In nucleotides, the CDR3 is TGTGCCAGCGAACCGGGCTCGGGGGTCTACGAGCAGTACTTC. Full variable domain (missing parts from reference TRBV28 and TRBJ2-7): DVKVTQSSRYLVKRTGEKVFLECVQDMDHENMFWYRQDPGLGLRLIYFSYDVKMKEKGDIPEGYSVSREKKERFSLILESASTNQTSMYLCASEPGSGVYEQYFGPGTRLTVT.